This TCR beta chain was captured in a study of T cell changes during pregnancy in multiple sclerosis. Method: immunoSEQ multiplex PCR; TCRdb's copy keeps in-frame clones and lacks some. The sample has about 52,000 clones; 85% to 95% are singletons. The CDR3 is made up of 15 amino acids. V lost 3 bases, J lost 3 bases, and 15 bases lay in between. CDR1 is MDHEN and CDR2 is SYDVKM in the germline V gene. The sequence came from a female donor with multiple sclerosis, enrolled in a pregnancy study. The source was CD4+ T cells from peripheral blood mononuclear cells, collected in the third trimester of pregnancy. This sequence joins TRBV28 and TRBJ2-7, with D maybe TRBD2 (6 bases). The CDR3 sequence is CASSLPSDGGYEQYF. The CDR3 DNA sequence: TGTGCCAGCAGTTTGCCTAGCGATGGGGGCTACGAGCAGTACTTC.